Presented here are 25 T cell receptor beta chains from one specimen sequenced in a study of blood T cell repertoires in COVID-19 (dated by TCRdb to the early 2020s). The library came from the immunoSEQ multiplex PCR assay. The immuneACCESS repertoire file appears here via TCRdb, limited to in-frame rearrangements. These files lack a portion of the clones; in checked studies, under half of the deficit traces to unresolved V genes, and the cause of the others is not known. Counted in this sample were 55,000 to 85,000 clones; around 80% of them appeared once. 26% of the sample belongs to the ten largest clones. Material: peripheral blood. These receptors originate from a man between 60 and 75 years old with active or convalescent COVID-19.

This chain joins TRBV3-1 (or the pseudogene TRBV3-2) and TRBJ1-1; a possible D gene is TRBD1 (5 bases). Germline V CDR1 and CDR2: LGHDT, YNNKEL (reference sequence). The V gene lost 0 bases and the J gene lost 7 bases, with 15 bases spanning the gap. CDR3 length: 15 residues. The CDR3 sequence is CASSQDGGATNEAFF. CDR3 coding DNA: TGTGCCAGCAGCCAAGATGGCGGGGCCACAAATGAAGCTTTCTTT.

This chain joins TRBV7-9 and TRBJ1-6, with 7 positions matching TRBD1. The CDR3 contains 14 residues. With 3 bases clipped from V and 6 bases from J, the junction kept 2 bases outside the gene matches. Germline V gene sequence: CDR1 SEHNR, CDR2 FQNEAQ (reference sequence). This chain's CDR3 is CASSFGQVNSPLHF. The CDR3 DNA sequence: TGTGCCAGCAGCTTCGGACAGGTTAATTCACCCCTCCACTTT.

The J gene is TRBJ2-5, the V gene TRBV7-9; the D gene is possibly TRBD1 (6 bases). This CDR3 has 15 residues. Germline V lookup: CDR1 SEHNR, CDR2 FQNEAQ (reference sequence). V was trimmed by 2 bases and J by 0 bases, leaving 10 bases between them. The CDR3 sequence is CASSLSQGNQETQYF. The CDR3 nucleotides are TGTGCCAGCAGCTTATCCCAGGGGAACCAAGAGACCCAGTACTTC.

The rearrangement links TRBV7-8 to TRBJ2-7; 9 bases are shared with TRBD2. The V and J ends lost 3 bases and 4 bases, in that order; junction bases with no gene match: 7. Germline V gives CDR1 SGHVS, CDR2 FQNEAQ. The CDR3 runs 15 residues. CDR3 DNA sequence: TGTGCCAGCAGCTTCCTGGGGAGCGGGGGGTACGAGCAGTACTTC. This translates into CASSFLGSGGYEQYF.

This clone was counted a single time. The CDR3 region has the DNA TGTGCCAGCAGCTCCCCCCCGGGACTAGCGGGGGGGCACGAGCAGTACTTC. Protein: CASSSPPGLAGGHEQYF. The rearrangement joins TRBV5-5 to TRBJ2-7, with 16 nucleotides matching TRBD2. V lost 3 bases to trimming and J lost 5 bases; unmatched junction nucleotides: 8. The CDR3 is made up of 17 amino acids. The germline V gene has CDR1 SGHKS and CDR2 YYEKEE (reference sequence).

This clone was picked up one time. The V call is TRBV6-5, the J call TRBJ2-3; no clear D. V lost 2 bases and J 6 bases, leaving 9 bases between the germline ends. The germline CDR1 and CDR2 sequences are MNHEY and SVGAGI. CDR3 length: 13 residues. The CDR3 region is CASSYATGDTQYF. The DNA for the CDR3 is TGTGCCAGCAGTTACGCCACCGGGGATACGCAGTATTTT.

This rearrangement joins TRBV30 to TRBJ1-4; the D gene is possibly TRBD1 (6 bases). The V gene lost 4 bases and the J gene lost 3 bases, with 9 bases spanning the gap. CDR3 length: 13 amino acids. Germline V gives CDR1 GTSNPN, CDR2 SVGIG (reference sequence). For the CDR3, the DNA is TGTGCCTGGAACAGGGATGCTAATGAAAAACTGTTTTTT. It is translated as CAWNRDANEKLFF.

The chain has TRBV28 and TRBJ1-3, with 12 bases fitting TRBD1. CDR3 length: 19 residues. Germline trimming cut 8 bases from V and 1 base from J; bases unmatched to any gene: 15. Looked up from germline, CDR1 is MDHEN and CDR2 is SYDVKM. The CDR3 loop is CASPPPGTGGLPSGNTIYF. The CDR3 DNA reads as TGTGCCAGCCCTCCCCCTGGGACAGGGGGCCTGCCGTCTGGAAACACCATATATTTT.

This chain uses TRBV5-4 with TRBJ2-5, with 9 bases that match TRBD1. The trim removed 4 bases at V and 2 bases at J, leaving 6 bases unmatched. The CDR3 length is 15 residues. The V gene's germline CDR1 is SGHNT and CDR2 YYREEE (reference sequence). Here the CDR3 reads CASSLPGQGQETQYF. In DNA form, the CDR3 reads TGTGCCAGCAGCCTACCGGGACAGGGACAAGAGACCCAGTACTTC.

This sequence joins TRBV19 and TRBJ2-7; 9 bases align to TRBD2. The V and J ends lost 0 bases and 2 bases, in that order; junction bases with no gene match: 5. The CDR3 spans 16 residues. Looked up from germline, CDR1 is LNHDA and CDR2 is SQIVND (reference sequence). CDR3 DNA: TGTGCCAGTAGTATAGAGCATGCGGGGGGGCCCTACGAGCAGTACTTC. Translation gives CASSIEHAGGPYEQYF. Supplemented by reference TRBV19 and TRBJ2-7, the full variable domain reads DGGITQSPKYLFRKEGQNVTLSCEQNLNHDAMYWYRQDPGQGLRLIYYSQIVNDFQKGDIAEGYSVSREKKESFPLTVTSAQKNPTAFYLCASSIEHAGGPYEQYFGPGTRLTVT.

The chain is built from TRBV20-1 and TRBJ1-5, with unresolved D. The CDR3 loop spans 11 amino acids. V dropped 3 bases and J dropped 7 bases, with 7 bases sitting between them. Germline V lookup: CDR1 DFQATT, CDR2 SNEGSKA (reference sequence). CDR3 region: CSASYEQPQHF. The CDR3 DNA sequence: TGCAGTGCTAGTTATGAGCAGCCCCAGCATTTT.

The rearrangement joins TRBV18 to TRBJ1-4; D unclear. This CDR3 region has 16 residues. Trimming cost V 3 bases and J 3 bases, with 14 bases left between them. The germline CDR1 and CDR2 sequences are KGHSH and LQKENI. CDR3 DNA: TGTGCCAGCTCACCCTTGACTCATACTTCTAATGAAAAACTGTTTTTT. Protein product: CASSPLTHTSNEKLFF. The full variable domain, in which reference TRBV18 and TRBJ1-4 provide the parts outside the CDR3, is NAGVMQNPRHLVRRRGQEARLRCSPMKGHSHVYWYRQLPEEGLKFMVYLQKENIIDESGMPKERFSAEFPKEGPSILRIQQVVRGDSAAYFCASSPLTHTSNEKLFFGSGTQLSVL.

The count of this clone is one. The genes are TRBV30 and TRBJ2-7; D uncertain. Trimming took 5 bases from V and 3 from J, leaving 17 bases between them. Germline loops: CDR1 GTSNPN, CDR2 SVGIG (reference sequence). This CDR3 has 14 residues. CDR3 in DNA: TGTGCCTGGTCACCCAGGTGGTCTCTCTACGAGCAGTACTTC. Amino acids: CAWSPRWSLYEQYF.

This clone was picked up a small number of times. Other DNA variants within this sample encode the same CDR3. The chain couples TRBV28 to TRBJ1-2; D may be TRBD1 (6 bases). There are 15 residues in the CDR3. The germline V and J ends were trimmed by 2 bases and 7 bases, with 17 bases remaining between them. CDR1 and CDR2 from the germline V gene are MDHEN and SYDVKM. In nucleotides, the CDR3 is TGTGCCAGCAGTTTAAATCCGGGACACACTTCTGGCTACACCTTC. Protein sequence: CASSLNPGHTSGYTF.

The gene calls are TRBV5-1 and TRBJ1-1, with D maybe TRBD1 (6 bases). The ends were cut back, 4 bases at V and 1 base at J, with 17 bases in the middle. This CDR3 spans 16 amino acids. The germline gives CDR1 SGHRS, CDR2 YFSETQ. The CDR3 DNA sequence: TGCGCCAGCAGCGTACCCCAGGGAGGGGGGAACACTGAAGCTTTCTTT. It encodes CASSVPQGGGNTEAFF.

The chain combines TRBV29-1 with TRBJ1-2; D possibly corresponds to TRBD1 (6 bases). Germline-derived CDR1 and CDR2 are SQVTM and ANQGSEA. The V and J ends lost 4 bases and 5 bases respectively, with 11 bases between them. The CDR3 runs to 12 residues. CDR3 sequence (DNA): TGCAGCGTTGCAGAACAGGGATATGGCTACACCTTC. As protein: CSVAEQGYGYTF.

This rearrangement joins TRBV5-4 to TRBJ1-2; D gene unclear. The V end was cut by 6 bases, the J end by 1 base, with 10 bases between. Germline V gene sequence: CDR1 SGHNT, CDR2 YYREEE (reference sequence). The CDR3 runs 13 residues. The CDR3 region is CASTPGSNYGYTF. The CDR3 nucleotides read TGTGCCAGCACCCCCGGGAGTAACTATGGCTACACCTTC.

The chain has TRBV19 and TRBJ2-7, with D uncertain. The V end was cut by 0 bases, the J end by 0 bases, with 9 bases between. This CDR3 has 15 amino acids. Germline V gene data show CDR1 as LNHDA and CDR2 as SQIVND (reference sequence). The CDR3 sequence is CASSIDSQNSYEQYF. CDR3 nucleotide sequence: TGTGCCAGTAGTATAGATTCCCAGAACTCCTACGAGCAGTACTTC.

The chain has TRBV28 and TRBJ1-5; D is uncertain. CDR3 length: 15 amino acids. Germline assignment: CDR1 MDHEN and CDR2 SYDVKM. V was cut by 5 bases and J by 2 bases, with 13 bases left in between. The CDR3 spells CASSPPGSRNQPQHF. CDR3 sequence (DNA): TGTGCCAGCAGTCCACCGGGGTCCCGCAATCAGCCCCAGCATTTT.

CDR3: CASSLATGTDTQYF. As DNA, the CDR3 is TGTGCCAGCAGCCTAGCAACAGGCACAGATACGCAGTATTTT. The V call is TRBV7-3, the J call TRBJ2-3, with D tentatively TRBD2 (5 bases). Germline V gene lookup returns CDR1 SGHTA and CDR2 FQGTGA. The CDR3 covers 14 residues. V lost 5 bases to trimming and J lost 1 base, with 10 bases between them.

This chain uses TRBV3-1 (or the pseudogene TRBV3-2) with TRBJ2-5, with a weak D call TRBD2 (5 bases). The CDR3 spans 13 residues. CDR1 is LGHDT and CDR2 is YNNKEL in the germline V gene (reference sequence). The V gene lost 4 bases and the J gene lost 4 bases, with 10 bases spanning the gap. This chain's CDR3 is CASSRTRGETQYF. In nucleotides, the CDR3 is TGTGCCAGCAGCCGCACTAGAGGAGAGACCCAGTACTTC.

The chain has TRBV6-5 and TRBJ2-7, with D perhaps TRBD2 (5 bases). Germline loops: CDR1 MNHEY, CDR2 SVGAGI. V lost 8 bases and J lost 0, with 14 bases in between. CDR3 length: 14 amino acids. The CDR3 sequence is CASQIGGDSYEQYF. CDR3 sequence (DNA): TGTGCCAGCCAAATAGGAGGAGACTCCTACGAGCAGTACTTC.

This rearrangement joins TRBV7-9 to TRBJ1-1; TRBD1 matches 10 bases. This CDR3 has 15 amino acids. Germline trimming cut 3 bases from V and 9 bases from J; bases unmatched to any gene: 10. Germline-derived CDR1 and CDR2 are SEHNR and FQNEAQ (reference sequence). The CDR3 region has the DNA TGTGCCAGCAGCTTGGAGGGACAGGGGACCGCCCAAGCTTTCTTT. This translates into CASSLEGQGTAQAFF.

This chain joins TRBV6-5 and TRBJ2-7, with 8 bases matching TRBD1. Germline trimming cut 7 bases from V and 2 bases from J; bases unmatched to any gene: 7. Germline CDR1 is MNHEY and CDR2 is SVGAGI. The length of the CDR3 is 14 residues. The CDR3 protein is CASTTDRGTYEQYF. As DNA, the CDR3 is TGTGCCAGCACGACCGACAGGGGTACCTACGAGCAGTACTTC.

This sequence joins TRBV5-1 and TRBJ1-4, with D perhaps TRBD1 (6 bases). Germline lookup yields CDR1 SGHRS and CDR2 YFSETQ. This CDR3 is 14 amino acids long. The V end lost 0 bases, the J end lost 7 bases, and 10 bases lay between the germline ends. This chain's CDR3 is CASSLAGDSEKLFF. The DNA of the CDR3 is TGCGCCAGCAGCTTGGCAGGGGATTCTGAAAAACTGTTTTTT.